Below, one TCR beta chain is given with its context. Original methodology: From reference gene primer amplification, estimates of nucleated cell counts were derived. TCRdb's copy holds only in-frame clones and misses some; the assay was immunoSEQ multiplex PCR. That table supplies the V and J calls and clone size; D and trimming were determined from the DNA. The sample consists of about 50,000 clones, 80% to 95% of them appearing once. The junction had 2 bases not matched to a gene; V was cut back by 2 bases and J by 1 base. CDR1 and CDR2 (germline): KGHSH, LQKENI. The CDR3 has 17 amino acids. These data are taken from a study of blood T cell repertoires in COVID-19. About the research overall: COVID-19 samples from acute and convalescent phases originated in the United States, Italy and Spain. The cDNA or gDNA used as material had been derived from T cells, B-cell-depleted T cells, or PBMCs.

Sequencing used peripheral blood. The origin of this receptor is a man in his forties or fifties with active COVID-19. The chain employs TRBV18 and TRBJ2-1, with TRBD2 matching 13 bases. CDR3 in amino acids: CASSPTSGGVSYNEQFF. CDR3 nucleotide sequence: TGTGCCAGCTCACCAACTAGCGGGGGGGTTTCCTACAATGAGCAGTTCTTC.